One sample yielded the 8 T cell receptor beta chains listed below, sequenced in a study of T cells in Graves' hyperthyroidism and ophthalmopathy. What was amplified from RNA transcripts were TCR beta CDR3 regions. HTBI primers drove first-round RT-PCR of the TCR CDR3. TCRdb re-called the multiplex PCR reads with MiXCR, one entry per CDR3 protein. The profile shows hundreds of thousands of distinct CDR3 sequences, roughly a sixth of them singletons. The sequenced sample was blood. These receptors originate from a woman aged 45 to 65 with Graves' hyperthyroidism that later progressed to Graves' ophthalmopathy.

The chain couples TRBV5-4 to TRBJ2-5; D might be TRBD1 or TRBD2, each matching 6 bases. Trimming shortened V by 2 bases and J by 5 bases, and 16 bases separated the two germline ends. CDR1 is SGHNT and CDR2 is YYREEE in the germline V gene (reference sequence). The CDR3 is made up of 15 amino acids. The chain's CDR3 is CASSFIRGSGETQYF. CDR3 nucleotides: TGTGCCAGCAGCTTTATCAGGGGCAGCGGGGAGACCCAGTACTTC. The whole variable domain, remainder taken from reference TRBV5-4 and TRBJ2-5, is ETGVTQSPTHLIKTRGQQVTLRCSSQSGHNTVSWYQQALGQGPQFIFQYYREEENGRGNFPPRFSGLQFPNYSSELNVNALELDDSALYLCASSFIRGSGETQYFGPGTRLLVL.

The gene calls are TRBV7-6 and TRBJ1-3, with 10 bases fitting TRBD1. The CDR3 consists of 17 residues. Germline V gene lookup returns CDR1 SGHVS and CDR2 FNYEAQ. J was trimmed by 0 bases and V by 4 bases; bases with no gene match: 6. The CDR3 sequence is CASSSRTGGSSGNTIYF. The CDR3 region has the DNA TGTGCCAGCAGCTCGCGGACAGGGGGATCCTCTGGAAACACCATATATTTT. Combining the CDR3 with reference TRBV7-6 and TRBJ1-3 gives the whole variable domain GAGVSQSPRYKVTKRGQDVALRCDPISGHVSLYWYRQALGQGPEFLTYFNYEAQQDKSGLPNDRFSAERPEGSISTLTIQRTEQRDSAMYRCASSSRTGGSSGNTIYFGEGSWLTVV.

In its sample, this clonotype was seen a few times. The chain joins TRBV27 to TRBJ1-3; no definite D call. Trimming took off 6 bases at V and 3 bases at J, with 21 bases between the two ends. Looked up from germline, CDR1 is MNHEY and CDR2 is SMNVEV (reference sequence). The CDR3 loop spans 17 amino acids. The CDR3 loop is CASSPYRPPVGGNTIYF. The CDR3 DNA reads TGTGCCAGCAGCCCGTACAGACCTCCCGTTGGTGGAAACACCATATATTTT.

This clonotype was detected many times. V gene TRBV2 combines with J gene TRBJ2-2; 12 bases align to TRBD2. Germline loops: CDR1 SNHLY, CDR2 FYNNEI. The CDR3 is 15 amino acids. The V and J ends lost 6 bases and 6 bases, in that order; junction bases with no gene match: 5. CDR3 region: CASRRLAGVAGELFF. CDR3 bases: TGTGCCAGCAGGCGACTAGCGGGGGTGGCCGGGGAGCTGTTTTTT.

This clonotype was detected ten times or more. The chain carries TRBV7-2 and TRBJ1-1; D is ambiguous. The germline CDR1 and CDR2 sequences are SGHTA and FQGNSA. Trimming left V 5 bases short and J 6 bases short, with 10 bases between. The CDR3 spans 12 residues. Here the CDR3 DNA reads TGTGCCAGCAGCGAATGGTTCGCTGAAGCTTTCTTT. Its translation: CASSEWFAEAFF.

This chain joins TRBV2 and TRBJ2-2; D is perhaps TRBD2 (6 bases). The CDR3 is 15 residues long. V lost 11 bases and J lost 0, with 16 bases in between. Per the germline V gene, CDR1 is SNHLY and CDR2 is FYNNEI. As DNA, the CDR3 is TGTGCCTCTACGCCGGGCGGGACGAACACCGGGGAGCTGTTTTTT. Its protein product is CASTPGGTNTGELFF.

Turning to this clonotype: The missing conserved phenylalanine or tryptophan at the end of this CDR3 makes a read error likely. This chain links TRBV5-1 with TRBJ1-2; D gene unclear. The V end lost 2 bases, the J end lost 3 bases, and 8 bases lay between the germline ends. The CDR3 spans 13 residues. Germline CDR1 reads SGHRS; CDR2 reads YFSETQ. CDR3 loop: CASSLGTHYGYTL. In DNA form, the CDR3 reads TGCGCCAGCAGCTTAGGAACACACTATGGCTACACCCTC.

This clonotype was counted at least ten times. CDR3 loop: CASSSPGQSYEQYF. CDR3 nucleotide sequence: TGTGCCAGCAGTTCACCGGGACAGTCCTACGAGCAGTACTTC. J is TRBJ2-7 and V is TRBV6-1; 7 positions match TRBD1. The CDR3 contains 14 residues. CDR1 is MNHNS and CDR2 is SASEGT in the germline V gene. Trimming cost V 5 bases and J 1 base; bases outside gene matches: 5.